One and the same sample provided the 27 T cell receptor beta chains below, sequenced in a study of chemoradiotherapy in HPV16-positive cancers. The data were produced by immunoSEQ multiplex PCR, yet TCRdb's version contains in-frame clones alone and is incomplete. The profile shows roughly 9,000 clones, approximately 78% of them singletons. Sample collection occurred from a patient who underwent chemoradiotherapy. Receptors were obtained from a human donor with HPV-associated anogenital cancer.

The chain has TRBV6-5 and TRBJ1-1; no firm D call. The germline gives CDR1 MNHEY, CDR2 SVGAGI. The CDR3 covers 14 residues. The V and J ends lost 0 bases and 0 bases respectively, with 5 bases between them. The CDR3 coding sequence is TGTGCCAGCAGTTACTCGAACGTGAACACTGAAGCTTTCTTT. This encodes CASSYSNVNTEAFF.

The chain recombines TRBV27 with TRBJ2-5; D possibly corresponds to TRBD2 (5 bases). With 2 bases removed from V and 3 bases from J, the gap between germline ends came to 13 bases. This CDR3 spans 15 amino acids. Per germline, CDR1 MNHEY and CDR2 SMNVEV (reference sequence). The CDR3 bases are TGTGCCAGCAGTTTACGCCCGGGGTTTAAAGAGACCCAGTACTTC. Its translation is CASSLRPGFKETQYF.

V usage is TRBV6-5 and J usage is TRBJ1-5; 8 bases align to TRBD1. J lost 6 bases, V lost 6 bases, and 7 bases had no gene match. Germline values: CDR1 MNHEY, CDR2 SVGAGI. The CDR3 extends over 14 amino acids. This CDR3 reads CASSLQGVGQPQHF. As DNA, the CDR3 is TGTGCCAGCAGCTTACAGGGGGTGGGTCAGCCCCAGCATTTT.

V and J are TRBV5-1 and TRBJ2-5, with 10 bases aligning to TRBD1. CDR1 is SGHRS, CDR2 YFSETQ, per germline. The CDR3 is made up of 14 amino acids. The trim removed 4 bases at V and 5 bases at J, leaving 5 bases unmatched. CDR3 nucleotide sequence: TGCGCCAGCAGCCCCGGGACAGGGGTTGAGACCCAGTACTTC. Its protein product is CASSPGTGVETQYF.

This clone came up a few times. The CDR3 sequence: CASSLVRANTEAFF. DNA for the CDR3: TGTGCCAGCAGCTTAGTCAGGGCCAACACTGAAGCTTTCTTT. The rearrangement uses TRBV7-2 and TRBJ1-1, with a tentative D call TRBD1 (5 bases). The V and J ends lost 1 base and 2 bases respectively, with 8 bases between them. Germline CDR1 SGHTA, CDR2 FQGNSA. This CDR3 is built from 14 residues.

V is TRBV30 and J is TRBJ2-7; the D is unclear. This CDR3 spans 13 amino acids. V gave up 2 bases and J gave up 0 bases, with 8 bases separating them. Germline CDR1 is GTSNPN and CDR2 is SVGIG (reference sequence). The CDR3 coding sequence is TGTGCCTGGAGTAATTTTCTCTCCTACGAGCAGTACTTC. Translating it yields CAWSNFLSYEQYF.

This chain links TRBV4-1 with TRBJ2-2; D unresolved. The germline V gene has CDR1 MGHRA and CDR2 YSYEKL. Trimming cost V 3 bases and J 8 bases, with 13 bases left between them. This CDR3 contains 14 residues. The CDR3: CASSHPWASGELFF. The CDR3 nucleotides are TGCGCCAGCAGCCACCCTTGGGCTAGTGGGGAGCTGTTTTTT.

The V gene is TRBV16, the J gene TRBJ2-6; D is ambiguous. CDR3 length: 14 amino acids. Between the trimmed V and J ends, which lost 4 bases and 3 bases, there was a span of 7 bases. Germline assignment: CDR1 KGHSY and CDR2 FQNENV. As DNA, the CDR3 is TGTGCCAGCAGCCTTGACCGTGGGGCCAACGTCCTGACTTTC. This translates into CASSLDRGANVLTF. The variable domain in full, completed from reference TRBV16 and TRBJ2-6, reads GEEVAQTPKHLVRGEGQKAKLYCAPIKGHSYVFWYQQVLKNEFKFLISFQNENVFDETGMPKERFSAKCLPNSPCSLEIQATKLEDSAVYFCASSLDRGANVLTFGAGSRLTVL.

Turning to this clone: One end of the junction varies from germline; a read error may be responsible. The chain recombines TRBV19 with TRBJ1-4; D is undetermined. CDR1 and CDR2 (germline): LNHDA, SQIVND (reference sequence). The CDR3 is made up of 13 amino acids. CDR3 sequence (DNA): TGTGCCAGTAGTCCCCATGCCCCGGTACAACCTCTTTTT. It encodes CASSPHAPVQPLF.

The chain joins TRBV30 to TRBJ2-3, with TRBD2 identical over 11 bases. V shed 0 bases and J 0 bases; nucleotides not matched to a gene: 8. The CDR3 extends over 18 amino acids. The V gene's germline CDR1 is GTSNPN and CDR2 SVGIG (reference sequence). CDR3 nucleotide sequence: TGTGCCTGGAGTGTAGGGATAGCGGGGGGGTATAGCACAGATACGCAGTATTTT. Residues: CAWSVGIAGGYSTDTQYF. The full variable domain, with the rest looked up from reference TRBV30 and TRBJ2-3, is SQTIHQWPATLVQPVGSPLSLECTVEGTSNPNLYWYRQAAGRGLQLLFYSVGIGQISSEVPQNLSASRPQDRQFILSSKKLLLSDSGFYLCAWSVGIAGGYSTDTQYFGPGTRLTVL.

This clone showed up just a few times. This rearrangement joins TRBV25-1 to TRBJ2-2; D is perhaps TRBD1 (6 bases). The CDR3 has 14 amino acids. Germline-derived CDR1 and CDR2 are MGHDK and SYGVNS. V was pared by 3 bases and J by 4 bases, with 9 bases between. The CDR3 here is CASSDPRGTGELFF. CDR3 bases: TGTGCCAGCAGTGACCCCAGGGGCACCGGGGAGCTGTTTTTT.

The genes are TRBV4-3 and TRBJ1-5; weak D call: TRBD1 (5 bases). V was cut by 0 bases and J by 9 bases, with 9 bases left in between. Germline V gene sequence: CDR1 LGHNA, CDR2 YSLEER. The CDR3 extends over 13 amino acids. CDR3 sequence (DNA): TGCGCCAGCAGCCAAGATCTTGACAGGCCCCAGCATTTT. This codes for CASSQDLDRPQHF.

This sequence joins TRBV9 and TRBJ2-2; 13 bases fit TRBD2. The CDR3 is 16 amino acids. The V segment lost 2 bases and the J segment 6 bases; nucleotides outside the gene matches: 4. Germline loops: CDR1 SGDLS, CDR2 YYNGEE. CDR3 sequence (DNA): TGTGCCAGCAGCGTCGGGACTAGCGGGGCCGCCGGGGAGCTGTTTTTT. Its protein product is CASSVGTSGAAGELFF.

The genes are TRBV4-1 and TRBJ2-1; 13 nucleotides agree with TRBD2. The V and J ends lost 4 bases and 7 bases, in that order; junction bases with no gene match: 7. This CDR3 region has 16 residues. Germline CDR1 MGHRA, CDR2 YSYEKL. The CDR3 region is CASSPDWTSGGNEQFF. As DNA, the CDR3 is TGCGCCAGCAGCCCAGACTGGACTAGCGGGGGTAATGAGCAGTTCTTC.

The chain recombines TRBV18 with TRBJ1-1; D not certain. Germline CDR1 KGHSH, CDR2 LQKENI. CDR3 length: 12 residues. Trimming shortened V by 3 bases and J by 5 bases, and 7 bases separated the two germline ends. The CDR3 bases are TGTGCCAGCTCACCCTCGGGGACTGAAGCTTTCTTT. This translates into CASSPSGTEAFF.

The chain is built from TRBV12-5 and TRBJ2-2; the match to TRBD2 covers 8 bases. The CDR3 length is 21 residues. Germline CDR1 is LGHNT and CDR2 is FRNRAP. V shed 0 bases and J 4 bases; nucleotides not matched to a gene: 19. The DNA of the CDR3 is TGTGCTAGTGGTTTGGTACCGTCGGTCGGGGGGGTAGTTCGATTCACCGGGGAGCTGTTTTTT. Residues: CASGLVPSVGGVVRFTGELFF.

This rearrangement joins TRBV2 to TRBJ1-5, with TRBD1 matching 7 bases. Unmatched junction bases numbered 7, after V lost 11 bases and J lost 3 bases. The CDR3 totals 13 residues. Looked up from germline, CDR1 is SNHLY and CDR2 is FYNNEI. CDR3 sequence: CAGGTVHNQPQHF. In nucleotides, the CDR3 is TGTGCCGGGGGGACAGTTCACAATCAGCCCCAGCATTTT.

The rearrangement links TRBV12-5 to TRBJ2-7; D not certain. The CDR3 is 12 amino acids. CDR1 and CDR2 (germline): LGHNT, FRNRAP. The V and J ends lost 7 bases and 1 base respectively, with 8 bases between them. The CDR3 region has the DNA TGTGCTAGTGCCCAGGAGTCCTACGAGCAGTACTTC. Amino acid sequence: CASAQESYEQYF.

This chain links TRBV29-1 with TRBJ2-3; 9 bases fit TRBD2. There are 14 residues in the CDR3. V trimming: 8 bases; J trimming: 7 bases; junction bases outside the gene matches: 13. The germline V gene has CDR1 SQVTM and CDR2 ANQGSEA. Here the CDR3 DNA reads TGCAGCCCTCTTAGTGGCGGGGGGGCATATACGCAGTATTTT. Translation gives CSPLSGGGAYTQYF.

V usage is TRBV5-1 and J usage is TRBJ2-5, with a weak D call TRBD1 (6 bases). The ends were cut back, 0 bases at V and 2 bases at J, with 11 bases in the middle. Germline V gene lookup returns CDR1 SGHRS and CDR2 YFSETQ. The CDR3 spans 15 residues. CDR3 nucleotide sequence: TGCGCCAGCAGCTTGGGAGGGGGACCTCAAGAGACCCAGTACTTC. It yields the protein CASSLGGGPQETQYF.

The CDR3 DNA is TGTGCCAGCAGTATCAGGGGAATCGGTGAAAAACTGTTTTTT. This gives the protein CASSIRGIGEKLFF. V gene TRBV6-1 combines with J gene TRBJ1-4; TRBD1 is a possible D gene (6 bases). Germline V gene lookup returns CDR1 MNHNS and CDR2 SASEGT. The length of the CDR3 is 14 residues. Trimming left V 5 bases short and J 7 bases short, with 14 bases between.

This clone was observed a handful of times. The chain joins TRBV15 to TRBJ2-7; 7 bases align to TRBD2. Trimming cost V 5 bases and J 5 bases; bases outside gene matches: 6. This CDR3 region has 13 residues. Germline CDR1 and CDR2: LNHNV and YYDKDF (reference sequence). CDR3 sequence reads: CATSGRGVHEQYF. CDR3 nucleotides: TGTGCCACCAGCGGACGGGGGGTACACGAGCAGTACTTC.

This chain joins TRBV6-1 and TRBJ1-5, with a tentative D call TRBD1 (5 bases). The CDR3 loop spans 17 amino acids. Trimming cost V 1 base and J 6 bases, with 19 bases left between them. Per germline, CDR1 MNHNS and CDR2 SASEGT. Here the CDR3 DNA reads TGTGCCAGCAGTGAAGTGGGGGTCAGGGCAACGGGTCAGCCCCAGCATTTT. It specifies CASSEVGVRATGQPQHF.

The rearrangement uses TRBV7-3 and TRBJ2-7; D is perhaps TRBD2 (7 bases). The CDR3 extends over 13 amino acids. CDR1 and CDR2 from the germline V gene are SGHTA and FQGTGA. The V and J ends lost 4 bases and 11 bases respectively, with 18 bases between them. The CDR3 DNA sequence: TGTGCCAGCAGCTCCCGAGGGGGGGGGTATAAGTACTTC. The encoded protein is CASSSRGGGYKYF.

The chain links TRBV18 to TRBJ1-4; tentative D call: TRBD1 (6 bases). CDR1 and CDR2 (germline): KGHSH, LQKENI. V lost 3 bases, J lost 6 bases, and 14 bases lay in between. The CDR3 is 15 residues long. In nucleotides, the CDR3 is TGTGCCAGCTCACCTGACGGGGGCGCGGATGAAAAACTGTTTTTT. It codes for CASSPDGGADEKLFF.

The J gene is TRBJ1-3, the V gene TRBV11-2; D remains unclear. The V and J ends lost 6 bases and 3 bases respectively, with 9 bases between them. Per germline, CDR1 SGHAT and CDR2 FQNNGV. This CDR3 contains 13 residues. The CDR3 protein is CASSRISGNTIYF. The CDR3 nucleotides read TGTGCCAGCAGTCGAATCAGTGGAAACACCATATATTTT.

The V call is TRBV5-1, the J call TRBJ2-1, with a possible D match to TRBD2 (6 bases). CDR1 SGHRS and CDR2 YFSETQ come from the germline V gene. V dropped 4 bases and J dropped 0 bases, with 8 bases sitting between them. The CDR3 length is 14 residues. The CDR3 reads CASSLGSSYNEQFF. CDR3 bases: TGCGCCAGCAGCCTCGGGAGCTCCTACAATGAGCAGTTCTTC. The full variable domain, rest sourced from reference TRBV5-1 and TRBJ2-1, is KAGVTQTPRYLIKTRGQQVTLSCSPISGHRSVSWYQQTPGQGLQFLFEYFSETQRNKGNFPGRFSGRQFSNSRSEMNVSTLELGDSALYLCASSLGSSYNEQFFGPGTRLTVL.